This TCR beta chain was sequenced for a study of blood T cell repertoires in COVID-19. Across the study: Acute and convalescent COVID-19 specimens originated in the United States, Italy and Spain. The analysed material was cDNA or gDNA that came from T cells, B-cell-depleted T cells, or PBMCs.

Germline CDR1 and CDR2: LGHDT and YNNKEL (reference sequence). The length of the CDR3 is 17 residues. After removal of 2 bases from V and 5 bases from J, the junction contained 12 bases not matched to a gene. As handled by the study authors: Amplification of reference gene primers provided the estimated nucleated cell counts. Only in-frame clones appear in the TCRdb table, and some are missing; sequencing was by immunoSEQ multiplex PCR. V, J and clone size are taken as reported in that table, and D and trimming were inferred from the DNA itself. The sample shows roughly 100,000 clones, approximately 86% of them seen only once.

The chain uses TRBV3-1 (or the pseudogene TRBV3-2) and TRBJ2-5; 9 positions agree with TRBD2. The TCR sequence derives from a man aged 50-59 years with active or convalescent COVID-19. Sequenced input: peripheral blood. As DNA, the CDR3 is TGTGCCAGCAGCCAACCTGGGGGCGGGGGGGCCGCCGAGACCCAGTACTTC. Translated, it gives CASSQPGGGGAAETQYF.